This record covers a single T cell receptor beta chain. Per the authors' pipeline: Amplified reference gene primers provided the basis for estimating nucleated cell counts. Generated by immunoSEQ multiplex PCR, the TCRdb table keeps only in-frame clones and is missing some. Clonal size and the V and J genes are those of that table, whereas D and trimming came from the DNA. The data show 150,000 to 200,000 clones, roughly 84% seen once. The sample belongs to a study of blood T cell repertoires in COVID-19. Turning to the study itself: Acute and convalescent COVID-19 specimens originated in the United States, Italy and Spain. Sources were T cells, B-cell-depleted T cells, or PBMCs; the material itself was cDNA or gDNA.

Material: peripheral blood. This TCR was recovered from a human donor with acute or convalescent COVID-19. The donor label of this sample is uncertain.

CDR3 sequence reads: CSVPGNYEQYF. CDR3 DNA: TGCAGTGTTCCGGGGAACTACGAGCAGTACTTC. The chain is built from TRBV20-1 and TRBJ2-7; D is perhaps TRBD2 (5 bases). This CDR3 comprises 11 residues. CDR1 and CDR2 from the germline V gene are DFQATT and SNEGSKA (reference sequence). Deletions cut 7 bases from V and 3 bases from J, with 10 bases between.